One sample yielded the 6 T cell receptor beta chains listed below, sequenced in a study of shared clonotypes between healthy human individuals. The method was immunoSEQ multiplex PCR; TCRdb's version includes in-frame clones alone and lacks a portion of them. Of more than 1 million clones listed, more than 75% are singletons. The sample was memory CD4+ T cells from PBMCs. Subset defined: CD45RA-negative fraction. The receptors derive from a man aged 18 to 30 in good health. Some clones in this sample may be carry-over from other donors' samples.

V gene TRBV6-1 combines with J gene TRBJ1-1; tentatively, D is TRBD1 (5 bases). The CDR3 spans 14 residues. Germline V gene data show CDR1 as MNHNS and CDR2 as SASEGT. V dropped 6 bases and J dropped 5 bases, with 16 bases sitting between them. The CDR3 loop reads CASSEPRVGTEAFF. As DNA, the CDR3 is TGTGCCAGCAGCGAACCCAGGGTAGGGACTGAAGCTTTCTTT.

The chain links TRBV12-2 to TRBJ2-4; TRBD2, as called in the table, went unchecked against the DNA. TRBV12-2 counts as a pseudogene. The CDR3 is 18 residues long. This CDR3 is CASRFPIPSGVAKNIQYF. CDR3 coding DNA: TGTGCAAGTCGCTTCCCGATCCCTAGCGGGGTAGCCAAAAACATTCAGTACTTC.

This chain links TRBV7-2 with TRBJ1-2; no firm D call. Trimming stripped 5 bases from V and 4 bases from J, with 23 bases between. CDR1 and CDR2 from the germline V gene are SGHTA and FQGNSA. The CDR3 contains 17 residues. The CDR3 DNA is TGTGCCAGCAGCCTTACTATAGGGCGCGGTGACTTCTATGGCTACACCTTC. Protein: CASSLTIGRGDFYGYTF. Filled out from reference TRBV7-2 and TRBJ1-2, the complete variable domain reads GAGVSQSPSNKVTEKGKDVELRCDPISGHTALYWYRQSLGQGLEFLIYFQGNSAPDKSGLPSDRFSAERTGGSVSTLTIQRTQQEDSAVYLCASSLTIGRGDFYGYTFGSGTRLTVV.

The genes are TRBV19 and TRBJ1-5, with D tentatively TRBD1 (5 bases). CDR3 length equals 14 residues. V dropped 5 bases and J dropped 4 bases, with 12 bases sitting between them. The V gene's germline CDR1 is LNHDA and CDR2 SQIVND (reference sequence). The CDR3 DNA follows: TGTGCCAGTAGTCCAGGGTGGCCTAATCAGCCCCAGCATTTT. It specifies CASSPGWPNQPQHF. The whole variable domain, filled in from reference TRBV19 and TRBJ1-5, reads DGGITQSPKYLFRKEGQNVTLSCEQNLNHDAMYWYRQDPGQGLRLIYYSQIVNDFQKGDIAEGYSVSREKKESFPLTVTSAQKNPTAFYLCASSPGWPNQPQHFGDGTRLSIL.

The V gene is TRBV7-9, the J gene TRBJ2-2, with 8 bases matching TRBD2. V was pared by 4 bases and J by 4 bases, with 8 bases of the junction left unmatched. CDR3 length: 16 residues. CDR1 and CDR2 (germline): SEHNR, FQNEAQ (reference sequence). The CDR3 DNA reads TGTGCCAGCAGCTCCAGAACTAGCGGACGCACCGGGGAGCTGTTTTTT. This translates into CASSSRTSGRTGELFF.

In nucleotides, the CDR3 is TGCGCCAGCACCCTAGCGGGACGGGCGAACACTGAAGCTTTCTTT. This gives the protein CASTLAGRANTEAFF. This rearrangement joins TRBV5-1 to TRBJ1-1; D might be TRBD1 (5 bases). Germline CDR1 and CDR2: SGHRS and YFSETQ. With 6 bases removed from V and 1 base from J, the gap between germline ends came to 16 bases. The CDR3 length is 15 residues.